This TCR beta chain is from a study of shared clonotypes between healthy human individuals. There are a few counts of this clone. Its antigen is not known. Regarding the study as a whole: Only blood was sampled, and tissue TCR repertoires likely differ from blood ones.

Clones were read by immunoSEQ multiplex PCR, and TCRdb kept only the in-frame ones, dropping some. The sample consists of roughly 200,000 clones, 65% to 80% of them appearing once. The clonotype originates from a man aged 30-40 years in good health. Specimen: memory CD4+ T cells sorted from blood. Sample subset: CD45RA-negative fraction.

This chain's CDR3 is CASRYGAGGDGYTF. The CDR3 nucleotides read TGCGCCAGCAGATATGGGGCAGGGGGCGACGGCTACACCTTC. The J gene is TRBJ1-2, the V gene TRBV5-1, with TRBD1 matching over 8 bases. CDR1 is SGHRS, CDR2 YFSETQ, per germline. The V and J ends lost 5 bases and 8 bases, in that order; junction bases with no gene match: 11. The CDR3 covers 14 residues.